The rows below give T cell receptor beta chains drawn from one sample of a study of blood T cell repertoires in COVID-19. Repertoires were generated with immunoSEQ multiplex PCR, while TCRdb's copy carries only in-frame clones and drops some. The data show about 260,000 clones, approximately 82% seen once. Specimen: peripheral blood. Receptor source: a woman of 80 years or more with acute or convalescent COVID-19. The CDR3 runs from the conserved cysteine through the conserved F or W. The D gene is left open where the match is weak. Clone sizes are given selectively: once, few, many, or a class where the clone is expanded.

>TRBV19|NA|NA|TRBJ1-3
TGTGCCAGTAGTACGACAGTCCCTTACTCTGGAAACACCATATATTTT
CASSTTVPYSGNTIYF
>TRBV4-1|NA|TRBD1|TRBJ1-5
TGCGCCAGCAGCCCAGCACATAAAATCCCGACAGGGGGCGCTGGCAATCAGCCCCAGCATTTT
CASSPAHKIPTGGAGNQPQHF
>TRBV3-1/TRBV3-2|NA|NA|TRBJ2-1
TGTGCCAGCAGCCAAGATTCGGGCAATGAGCAGTTCTTC
CASSQDSGNEQFF
>TRBV4-2|NA|TRBD2|TRBJ2-2
TGTGCCAGCAGCCAAAGGACCGCGGGACTAGCGTTAACCGGGGAGCTGTTTTTT
CASSQRTAGLALTGELFF
>TRBV5-4|NA|NA|TRBJ1-2
TGTGCCAGCAGCCCTACCCTTCCAGAGACAGATCTCTATGGCTACACCTTC
CASSPTLPETDLYGYTF
>TRBV9|NA|NA|TRBJ1-2
TGTGCCAGCAGCGCTCGGGGAGTACAAGGTGGCTACACCTTC
CASSARGVQGGYTF
>TRBV4-2|NA|TRBD1|TRBJ1-1
TGTGCCAGCAGCCGGGCAGGGACAGCAAACACTGAAGCTTTCTTT
CASSRAGTANTEAFF
>TRBV11-2|NA|NA|TRBJ2-7
TGTGCCAGCAGCTTAGTCGACGGGAGCTCCTACGAGCAGTACTTC
CASSLVDGSSYEQYF
>TRBV5-1|many|TRBD2|TRBJ2-7
TGCGCCAGCAGCTTGTCAGCGGGGGGCACCTACGAGCAGTACTTC
CASSLSAGGTYEQYF
>TRBV25-1|NA|TRBD1|TRBJ2-7
TGTGCCAGCAGCTTAACAGGGGGAAACATCGAGCAGTACTTC
CASSLTGGNIEQYF
>TRBV5-1|NA|TRBD1|TRBJ1-1
TGCGCCAGCAGCACCCTGGGCAGCACAGGGGGCCGGAGGACAGCTGCTTTCTTT
CASSTLGSTGGRRTAAFF
>TRBV5-1|once|TRBD2|TRBJ2-3
TGCGCCAGCAGCCTAGGAACTAGCGGATACACAGATACGCAGTATTTT
CASSLGTSGYTDTQYF
>TRBV6-6|NA|TRBD1|TRBJ1-6
TGTGCCAGCACTCTGACAGGGCCTGAAAATTCACCCCTCCACTTT
CASTLTGPENSPLHF
>TRBV19|once|TRBD1|TRBJ1-5
TGTGCCAGTAGTGCGAGGGACAGGGGATATAGCAATCAGCCCCAGCATTTT
CASSARDRGYSNQPQHF